These 21 T cell receptor beta chains were sequenced from one sample in a study of T-cell reconstitution after alpha-beta-depleted transplantation in children. It was with unique molecular identifiers that the TCRbeta library was prepared. TCRdb re-called the PCR reads through MiXCR, storing one row per CDR3 protein. Of about 980,000 distinct CDR3 sequences listed, roughly 29% are singletons. Sample: PBMCs, mostly from graft donor cells, taken 360 days after TCRalphabeta/CD19-depleted stem cell transplant. These receptor sequences come from a boy less than two years old who had a stem cell transplant for SCID, so the T cells may come from the graft donor.

The chain couples TRBV30 to TRBJ2-1; TRBD1 aligns across 7 bases. The CDR3 extends over 13 amino acids. The germline CDR1 and CDR2 sequences are GTSNPN and SVGIG (reference sequence). V was clipped by 5 bases and J by 6 bases; unmatched bases: 7. CDR3: CAWSSTGRNEQFF. CDR3 DNA: TGTGCCTGGTCCTCGACAGGGCGCAATGAGCAGTTCTTC.

This clonotype was counted between two and nine times. The chain employs TRBV12-3 or TRBV12-4 and TRBJ2-7, with TRBD1 as a possible D gene (7 bases). This CDR3 spans 13 amino acids. V was cut by 8 bases and J by 3 bases, with 14 bases left in between. The CDR3: CASAGQTYYEQYF. DNA of the CDR3: TGTGCCAGCGCGGGACAGACCTACTACGAGCAGTACTTC.

This chain uses TRBV15 with TRBJ2-5; D is ambiguous. Germline lookup yields CDR1 LNHNV and CDR2 YYDKDF (reference sequence). V was trimmed by 1 base and J by 7 bases, leaving 13 bases between them. The CDR3 has 14 residues. The CDR3: CATSRVARFGTQYF. The CDR3 DNA follows: TGTGCCACCAGCAGAGTTGCCCGTTTTGGGACCCAGTACTTC.

The chain has TRBV27 and TRBJ2-3, with TRBD1 identical over 9 bases. The CDR3 sequence is 13 residues long. Looked up from germline, CDR1 is MNHEY and CDR2 is SMNVEV (reference sequence). V lost 3 bases to trimming and J lost 8 bases; unmatched junction nucleotides: 3. The CDR3 here is CASSFGGQGTQYF. CDR3 bases: TGTGCCAGCAGTTTTGGGGGACAGGGTACGCAGTATTTT.

This clonotype was seen once. The V and J genes are TRBV20-1 and TRBJ2-7; 11 bases match TRBD2. Germline-derived CDR1 and CDR2 are DFQATT and SNEGSKA (reference sequence). There are 13 residues in the CDR3. Trimming took 8 bases from V and 3 from J; bases not matched to a gene: 6. The CDR3 DNA sequence: TGCAGTTTAGGGACTAGCGGACGCTACGAGCAGTACTTC. This gives the protein CSLGTSGRYEQYF.

This clonotype appeared many times. The rearrangement joins TRBV5-1 to TRBJ2-1; 14 bases agree with TRBD2. With 4 bases clipped from V and 4 bases from J, the junction kept 7 bases outside the gene matches. The germline CDR1 and CDR2 sequences are SGHRS and YFSETQ. The CDR3 has 17 residues. The CDR3 sequence is CASSTGLAGGFYNEQFF. As DNA, the CDR3 is TGCGCCAGCAGCACTGGACTAGCGGGAGGTTTTTACAATGAGCAGTTCTTC.

This clonotype has only a few counts. The genes are TRBV25-1 and TRBJ2-3, with 7 nucleotides matching TRBD1. Germline loops: CDR1 MGHDK, CDR2 SYGVNS. The CDR3 covers 15 residues. V lost 6 bases, J lost 3 bases, and 9 bases stayed unmatched. In nucleotides, the CDR3 is TGTGCCAGCAGGGGGGCGAGGGGGCGGACAGATACGCAGTATTTT. This sequence encodes CASRGARGRTDTQYF. Full variable domain (outside the CDR3, taken from reference TRBV25-1 and TRBJ2-3): EADIYQTPRYLVIGTGKKITLECSQTMGHDKMYWYQQDPGMELHLIHYSYGVNSTEKGDLSSESTVSRIRTEHFPLTLESARPSHTSQYLCASRGARGRTDTQYFGPGTRLTVL.

This chain links TRBV28 with TRBJ1-5, with D perhaps matching TRBD1 (6 bases). The germline V gene encodes CDR1 MDHEN and CDR2 SYDVKM. V was cut by 3 bases and J by 7 bases, with 16 bases left in between. The CDR3 runs to 15 residues. This chain's CDR3 is CASSLGGRTRQPQHF. CDR3 DNA: TGTGCCAGCAGTTTGGGGGGCAGGACGAGGCAGCCCCAGCATTTT.

This clonotype was observed a few times. This chain joins TRBV27 and TRBJ2-3; weak D call: TRBD2 (7 bases). In germline, CDR1 is MNHEY, CDR2 SMNVEV (reference sequence). The CDR3 has 16 residues. V lost 5 bases to trimming and J lost 3 bases, with 18 bases between them. The CDR3 reads CASSLLAGAETDTQYF. The CDR3 DNA follows: TGTGCCAGCAGTCTTCTGGCGGGGGCGGAGACAGATACGCAGTATTTT.

The J gene is TRBJ2-5, the V gene TRBV11-1, with D hard to call. In germline, CDR1 is SGHAT, CDR2 FQDESV (reference sequence). The CDR3 is made up of 13 amino acids. Trimming removed 2 bases from V and 5 bases from J, with 9 bases in between. This CDR3 reads CASSLYPRETQYF. The CDR3 region has the DNA TGTGCCAGCAGCTTATACCCAAGGGAGACCCAGTACTTC.

V is TRBV6-1 and J is TRBJ2-4; 8 positions match TRBD1. Germline CDR1 and CDR2: MNHNS and SASEGT. This CDR3 spans 13 amino acids. J gave up 7 bases and V 10 bases, and 9 bases lay outside the gene matches. For the CDR3, the DNA is TGTGCCACCTTAGACAGGGGAAATAACATTCAGTACTTC. Translating it yields CATLDRGNNIQYF.

This clonotype was seen a handful of times. V and J are TRBV6-1 and TRBJ2-1, with TRBD1 matching over 7 bases. From germline, CDR1 is MNHNS and CDR2 SASEGT. V trimming: 5 bases; J trimming: 0 bases; junction bases outside the gene matches: 7. The CDR3 length is 16 residues. CDR3 region: CASSTTRDSSYNEQFF. CDR3 sequence (DNA): TGTGCCAGCAGTACAACTAGGGACAGCTCCTACAATGAGCAGTTCTTC.

This clonotype came up a few times. The J gene is TRBJ2-2, the V gene TRBV25-1; D gene uncertain. Trimming took off 2 bases at V and 0 bases at J, with 7 bases between the two ends. CDR1 and CDR2 from the germline V gene are MGHDK and SYGVNS. CDR3 size: 15 residues. The CDR3 region has the DNA TGTGCCAGCAGTGAACAGAAAGCGAACACCGGGGAGCTGTTTTTT. This gives the protein CASSEQKANTGELFF.

This clonotype was seen more than once but under ten times. The chain couples TRBV5-1 to TRBJ2-1; TRBD1 might be the D (6 bases). CDR3 length equals 15 residues. CDR1 and CDR2 (germline): SGHRS, YFSETQ. Trimming shortened V by 3 bases and J by 5 bases, and 15 bases separated the two germline ends. CDR3 DNA: TGCGCCAGCAGCTGGGGACACGGAATAAACAATGAGCAGTTCTTC. This encodes CASSWGHGINNEQFF.

The chain couples TRBV5-1 to TRBJ2-7, with D unclear. Per the germline V gene, CDR1 is SGHRS and CDR2 is YFSETQ. CDR3 length: 15 residues. V lost 3 bases and J lost 0, with 13 bases in between. The CDR3 nucleotides read TGCGCCAGCAGCTCCGTTCTGCCCAACTCCTACGAGCAGTACTTC. This translates into CASSSVLPNSYEQYF.

This clonotype was detected a few times. The chain employs TRBV28 and TRBJ2-7, with D perhaps being TRBD1 or TRBD2 (5 bases each). This CDR3 is built from 16 residues. Trimming cost V 6 bases and J 2 bases, with 20 bases left between them. CDR1 is MDHEN and CDR2 is SYDVKM in the germline V gene. As DNA, the CDR3 is TGTGCCAGCAGACCACTAGGGGACCTTATGCCCTACGAGCAGTACTTC. Amino acids: CASRPLGDLMPYEQYF. Complete variable domain (other parts from reference TRBV28 and TRBJ2-7): DVKVTQSSRYLVKRTGEKVFLECVQDMDHENMFWYRQDPGLGLRLIYFSYDVKMKEKGDIPEGYSVSREKKERFSLILESASTNQTSMYLCASRPLGDLMPYEQYFGPGTRLTVT.

This clonotype turned up a few times. The CDR3 sequence: CASSFRMDQPQHF. The DNA of the CDR3 is TGTGCCAGCAGCTTCCGTATGGATCAGCCCCAGCATTTT. The V and J genes are TRBV7-2 and TRBJ1-5; D is undetermined. V was trimmed by 3 bases and J by 5 bases, leaving 8 bases between them. Germline CDR1 SGHTA, CDR2 FQGNSA. The CDR3 runs to 13 residues.

This clonotype occurred a few times. This chain links TRBV9 with TRBJ2-5, with TRBD2 matching over 12 bases. This CDR3 spans 16 amino acids. Losses at the gene ends were 2 bases for V and 4 bases for J; bases not matched to a gene: 6. Germline lookup yields CDR1 SGDLS and CDR2 YYNGEE. The CDR3: CASSVRTSGAGETQYF. The DNA of the CDR3 is TGTGCCAGCAGCGTTCGGACTAGCGGGGCAGGAGAGACCCAGTACTTC.

This chain links TRBV20-1 with TRBJ2-1, with D maybe TRBD2 (5 bases). This CDR3 contains 10 residues. With 7 bases removed from V and 14 bases from J, the gap between germline ends came to 15 bases. Germline values: CDR1 DFQATT, CDR2 SNEGSKA (reference sequence). The chain's CDR3 is CSVLSSSEFF. CDR3 in DNA: TGCAGTGTTTTGTCTAGCTCGGAGTTCTTC.

This clonotype appeared once. The V gene is TRBV7-9, the J gene TRBJ2-5; 13 nucleotides align to TRBD2. Per germline, CDR1 SEHNR and CDR2 FQNEAQ (reference sequence). This CDR3 spans 16 amino acids. The ends lost 5 bases at V and 5 bases at J; junction bases unmatched: 8. This CDR3 is CASSAVTSGGTETQYF. The CDR3 nucleotides read TGTGCCAGCAGCGCCGTGACTAGCGGGGGGACGGAGACCCAGTACTTC.

The CDR3 DNA follows: TGTGCCAGCAGTTACAAAAAAGGCTCTGGGGCCAACGTCCTGACTTTC. Translated: CASSYKKGSGANVLTF. V gene TRBV6-5 combines with J gene TRBJ2-6; D uncertain. This CDR3 is 16 amino acids long. Germline V gives CDR1 MNHEY, CDR2 SVGAGI. Trimming pared 2 bases from V and 0 bases from J, leaving 8 bases between.